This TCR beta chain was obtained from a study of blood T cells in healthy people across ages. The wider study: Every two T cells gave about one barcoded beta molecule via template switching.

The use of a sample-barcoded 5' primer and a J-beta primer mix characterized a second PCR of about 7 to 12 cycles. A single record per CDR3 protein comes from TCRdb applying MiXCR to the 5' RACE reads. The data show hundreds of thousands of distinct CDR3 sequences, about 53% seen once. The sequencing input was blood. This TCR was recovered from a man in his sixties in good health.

The CDR3 region has the DNA TGTGCCATCAGTGCCGAGCGGGGGTCATCGGATACGCAGTATTTT. This gives the protein CAISAERGSSDTQYF. The J gene is TRBJ2-3, the V gene TRBV10-3, with TRBD2 identical over 8 bases. The length of the CDR3 is 15 residues. V was clipped by 4 bases and J by 6 bases; unmatched bases: 9. Germline V lookup: CDR1 ENHRY, CDR2 SYGVKD.